This T cell receptor beta chain was sequenced in a study of OX40 agonist ivuxolimab in advanced cancers. V was pared by 5 bases and J by 2 bases, with 13 bases between. The CDR3 runs 15 residues. In germline, CDR1 is MNHEY, CDR2 SVGAGI. The table came from immunoSEQ multiplex PCR; TCRdb's copy has only in-frame clones and leaves some out. Of fewer than 45,000 clones listed, around 83% are singletons. Material: CD4+ or CD8+ T cells sorted from blood, obtained in a trial of the OX40 agonist ivuxolimab. The chain uses TRBV6-5 and TRBJ1-5; possibly TRBD1 for D (5 bases). This sequence was found in an adult with an advanced solid tumor such as melanoma, head and neck, liver or kidney cancer. CDR3 region: CASSLGVGGNQPQHF. CDR3 in DNA: TGTGCCAGCAGTCTAGGGGTTGGGGGCAATCAGCCCCAGCATTTT.